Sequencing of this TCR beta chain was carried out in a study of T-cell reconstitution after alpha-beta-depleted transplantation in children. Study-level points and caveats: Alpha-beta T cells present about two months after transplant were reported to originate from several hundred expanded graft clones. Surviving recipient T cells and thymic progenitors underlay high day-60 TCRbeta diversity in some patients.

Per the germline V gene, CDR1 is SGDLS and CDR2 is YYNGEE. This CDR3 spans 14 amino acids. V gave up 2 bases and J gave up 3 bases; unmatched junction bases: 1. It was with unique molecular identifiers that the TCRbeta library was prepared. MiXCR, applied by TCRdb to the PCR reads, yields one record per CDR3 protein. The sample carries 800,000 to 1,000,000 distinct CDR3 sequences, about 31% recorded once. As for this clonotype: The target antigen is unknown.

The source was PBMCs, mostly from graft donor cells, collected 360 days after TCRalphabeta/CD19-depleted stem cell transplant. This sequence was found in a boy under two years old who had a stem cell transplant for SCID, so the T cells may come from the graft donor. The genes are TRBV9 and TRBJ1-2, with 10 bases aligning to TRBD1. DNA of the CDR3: TGTGCCAGCAGCGTGACAGGGGGCGACTATGGCTACACCTTC. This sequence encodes CASSVTGGDYGYTF.